A single sample is the source of the 20 T cell receptor beta chains below, sequenced in a study of T cell responses to AZD1222 COVID-19 vaccine. Assay: immunoSEQ multiplex PCR; the TCRdb copy retains only in-frame clones and omits some. The sample carries 150,000 to 200,000 clones, roughly 91% recorded once. The sequenced sample was peripheral blood, obtained on day 0 of AZD1222 vaccination. The source of these receptors is an adult in good health.

V usage is TRBV28 and J usage is TRBJ2-1; D is uncertain. There are 15 residues in the CDR3. Trimming removed 3 bases at V and 1 base at J, with 10 bases between. Per germline, CDR1 MDHEN and CDR2 SYDVKM. CDR3 amino acids: CASSFPSGSYNEQFF. Written as DNA, the CDR3 is TGTGCCAGCAGTTTTCCCTCGGGTTCCTACAATGAGCAGTTCTTC.

The chain recombines TRBV9 with TRBJ1-1; D gene ambiguous. The V and J ends lost 3 bases and 4 bases respectively, with 7 bases between them. The CDR3 is 12 residues long. CDR1 is SGDLS and CDR2 is YYNGEE in the germline V gene. CDR3 loop: CASSGRFTEAFF. The DNA of the CDR3 is TGTGCCAGCAGCGGCAGGTTCACTGAAGCTTTCTTT.

DNA of the CDR3: TGTGCCAGCAGCTTAGGACAGGGGAATTCACCCCTCCACTTT. This translates into CASSLGQGNSPLHF. V usage is TRBV13 and J usage is TRBJ1-6, with 7 bases lining up with TRBD1. Germline CDR1 and CDR2: PRHDT and FYEKMQ (reference sequence). V lost 0 bases, J lost 7 bases, and 0 bases stayed unmatched. CDR3 length: 14 residues.

The rearrangement uses TRBV6-5 and TRBJ1-5; the D is unclear. V was cut by 6 bases and J by 5 bases, with 11 bases left in between. There are 13 residues in the CDR3. Germline values: CDR1 MNHEY, CDR2 SVGAGI. The CDR3 region is CASSRESDQPQHF. CDR3 nucleotide sequence: TGTGCCAGCAGCAGAGAGTCGGATCAGCCCCAGCATTTT.

This chain uses TRBV25-1 with TRBJ2-3; D is undetermined. The V end lost 4 bases, the J end lost 2 bases, and 7 bases lay between the germline ends. CDR1 MGHDK and CDR2 SYGVNS come from the germline V gene. CDR3 size: 13 residues. CDR3 sequence reads: CASSGFTTDTQYF. DNA of the CDR3: TGTGCCAGCAGTGGATTTACCACAGATACGCAGTATTTT.

CDR3 in amino acids: CASSPMGQEWHF. CDR3 bases: TGTGCCAGCAGCCCGATGGGACAGGAGTGGCATTTT. The V and J genes are TRBV28 and TRBJ1-5; 8 bases align to TRBD1. Germline V lookup: CDR1 MDHEN, CDR2 SYDVKM. CDR3 size: 12 residues. V lost 6 bases, J lost 15 bases, and 10 bases stayed unmatched.

This chain links TRBV19 with TRBJ2-1, with 12 bases fitting TRBD2. Per the germline V gene, CDR1 is LNHDA and CDR2 is SQIVND (reference sequence). Trimming at V came to 6 bases and at J to 0 bases, leaving 9 bases not matched to a gene. This CDR3 has 18 residues. CDR3 sequence reads: CASRTGLAGTYSYNEQFF. CDR3 DNA: TGTGCCAGTAGGACTGGACTAGCGGGAACCTACTCCTACAATGAGCAGTTCTTC. The whole variable domain, remainder taken from reference TRBV19 and TRBJ2-1, is DGGITQSPKYLFRKEGQNVTLSCEQNLNHDAMYWYRQDPGQGLRLIYYSQIVNDFQKGDIAEGYSVSREKKESFPLTVTSAQKNPTAFYLCASRTGLAGTYSYNEQFFGPGTRLTVL.

V is TRBV18 and J is TRBJ1-5; 10 bases match TRBD1. With V trimmed by 4 bases and J by 5 bases, 5 bases remained unmatched. The V gene's germline CDR1 is KGHSH and CDR2 LQKENI. The CDR3 runs 15 residues. CDR3 protein: CASSLRQGAHQPQHF. Written as DNA, the CDR3 is TGTGCCAGCTCACTCCGACAGGGGGCCCATCAGCCCCAGCATTTT. Full variable domain (missing parts from reference TRBV18 and TRBJ1-5): NAGVMQNPRHLVRRRGQEARLRCSPMKGHSHVYWYRQLPEEGLKFMVYLQKENIIDESGMPKERFSAEFPKEGPSILRIQQVVRGDSAAYFCASSLRQGAHQPQHFGDGTRLSIL.

The chain links TRBV14 to TRBJ1-2, with D perhaps matching TRBD1 (6 bases). Germline V gene data show CDR1 as SGHDN and CDR2 as FVKESK. The ends were cut back, 1 base at V and 5 bases at J, with 17 bases in the middle. The CDR3 runs 16 residues. CDR3 in amino acids: CASSQGGWGPRYGYTF. As DNA, the CDR3 is TGTGCCAGCAGCCAAGGTGGCTGGGGGCCTCGGTATGGCTACACCTTC.

The chain recombines TRBV5-1 with TRBJ2-7; 12 positions agree with TRBD2. CDR3 size: 16 residues. The germline gives CDR1 SGHRS, CDR2 YFSETQ. V lost 2 bases to trimming and J lost 5 bases; unmatched junction nucleotides: 8. Here the CDR3 DNA reads TGCGCCAGCAGCTTACTAGCGGGGGGCCCTCAAGACGAGCAGTACGTC. It yields the protein CASSLLAGGPQDEQYV.

This clone was seen only once. The V and J genes are TRBV28 and TRBJ2-6, with D tentatively TRBD2 (6 bases). This CDR3 contains 16 residues. The V end lost 1 base, the J end lost 2 bases, and 9 bases lay between the germline ends. Germline V gene data show CDR1 as MDHEN and CDR2 as SYDVKM. The CDR3 bases are TGTGCCAGCAGTTTATTAGGGGAGGCTGGGGCCAACGTCCTGACTTTC. The encoded protein is CASSLLGEAGANVLTF.

CDR3 bases: TGTGCCAGCAGCTCATTTCTATCCGAGCAGTACTTC. It yields the protein CASSSFLSEQYF. The chain combines TRBV5-4 with TRBJ2-7; no definite D call. CDR1 SGHNT and CDR2 YYREEE come from the germline V gene (reference sequence). The germline V and J ends were trimmed by 3 bases and 6 bases, with 10 bases remaining between them. The CDR3 sequence is 12 residues long.

The chain couples TRBV7-2 to TRBJ2-5; the match to TRBD2 covers 12 bases. Germline loops: CDR1 SGHTA, CDR2 FQGNSA. The V and J ends lost 0 bases and 5 bases, in that order; junction bases with no gene match: 4. The CDR3 is 16 amino acids. Written as DNA, the CDR3 is TGTGCCAGCAGCTTAGCCCTCACTAGCGGGAGGGAGACCCAGTACTTC. Encoded protein: CASSLALTSGRETQYF.

A single count supports this clone. The V and J genes are TRBV19 and TRBJ2-7; weak D call: TRBD1 (6 bases). Trimming took off 5 bases at V and 6 bases at J, with 14 bases between the two ends. The CDR3 sequence is 13 residues long. Looked up from germline, CDR1 is LNHDA and CDR2 is SQIVND (reference sequence). The CDR3 coding sequence is TGTGCCAGTAGTCCGGACAGCCTTAGCGAGCAGTACGTC. It is translated as CASSPDSLSEQYV.

In this sample, this clone turned up once. The CDR3 nucleotides are TGTGCCAGCAGCAAAGCGGGGTTAGGAGGACAGGGCAACTATGGCTACACCTTC. Translation gives CASSKAGLGGQGNYGYTF. The chain uses TRBV21-1 and TRBJ1-2; the D call TRBD1 from the table was never checked on the DNA. TRBV21-1 is a listed pseudogene. The CDR3 runs to 18 residues.

The rearrangement links TRBV28 to TRBJ1-2; 8 bases match TRBD1. V trimming: 3 bases; J trimming: 4 bases; junction bases outside the gene matches: 1. The CDR3 spans 13 residues. The germline gives CDR1 MDHEN, CDR2 SYDVKM. The CDR3, as DNA: TGTGCCAGCAGTTTGACAGGGGTCTATGGCTACACCTTC. Its translation is CASSLTGVYGYTF.

The chain carries TRBV7-9 and TRBJ2-2; 11 bases agree with TRBD1. The V segment lost 4 bases and the J segment 6 bases; nucleotides outside the gene matches: 7. The CDR3 is 16 residues long. From germline, CDR1 is SEHNR and CDR2 FQNEAQ (reference sequence). The CDR3 DNA sequence: TGTGCCAGCAGCTCGACCGGGACAGGGGGTGCCGGGGAGCTGTTTTTT. It yields the protein CASSSTGTGGAGELFF.

The chain employs TRBV5-1 and TRBJ1-2, with 7 bases fitting TRBD1. Germline CDR1 is SGHRS and CDR2 is YFSETQ. The CDR3 consists of 16 residues. V was pared by 3 bases and J by 4 bases, with 12 bases of the junction left unmatched. The CDR3 DNA follows: TGCGCCAGCAGCTCAGTGGATTCGACAGGGAGCTATGGCTACACCTTC. It encodes CASSSVDSTGSYGYTF.

This clone occurred once. The chain uses TRBV6-5 and TRBJ1-2; a possible D gene is TRBD1 (5 bases). V lost 5 bases and J 5 bases, leaving 15 bases between the germline ends. This CDR3 has 14 residues. The V gene's germline CDR1 is MNHEY and CDR2 SVGAGI. As DNA, the CDR3 is TGTGCCAGCAGTCCAAGTAGGCAGGGATATGGCTACACCTTC. Translation gives CASSPSRQGYGYTF.

The chain combines TRBV6-5 with TRBJ2-2; the D gene is possibly TRBD2 (6 bases). V lost 9 bases to trimming and J lost 3 bases, with 17 bases between them. This CDR3 spans 15 amino acids. Germline V gives CDR1 MNHEY, CDR2 SVGAGI. The CDR3 reads CASRDFSIHTGELFF. CDR3 nucleotides: TGTGCCAGTCGGGACTTCTCAATACACACCGGGGAGCTGTTTTTT.